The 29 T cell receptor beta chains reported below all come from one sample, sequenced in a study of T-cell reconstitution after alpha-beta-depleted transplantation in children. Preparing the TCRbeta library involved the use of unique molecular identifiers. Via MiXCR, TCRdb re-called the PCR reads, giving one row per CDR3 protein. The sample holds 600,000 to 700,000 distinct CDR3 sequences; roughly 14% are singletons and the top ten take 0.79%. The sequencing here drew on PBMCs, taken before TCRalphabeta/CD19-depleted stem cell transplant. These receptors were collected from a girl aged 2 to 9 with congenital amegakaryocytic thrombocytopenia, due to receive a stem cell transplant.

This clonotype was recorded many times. In nucleotides, the CDR3 is TGTGCCAGCAGTTTCCCACTAGTAGAAGGCTACGAGCAGTACTTC. It is translated as CASSFPLVEGYEQYF. The chain combines TRBV12-3 or TRBV12-4 with TRBJ2-7; TRBD2 is a possible D gene (5 bases). CDR3 length: 15 amino acids. V was trimmed by 3 bases and J by 3 bases, leaving 15 bases between them.

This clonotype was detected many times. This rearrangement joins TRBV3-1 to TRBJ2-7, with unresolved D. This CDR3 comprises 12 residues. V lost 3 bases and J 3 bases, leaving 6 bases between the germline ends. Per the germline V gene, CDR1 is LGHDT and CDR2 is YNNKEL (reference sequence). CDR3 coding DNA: TGTGCCAGCAGCCATAACATCTACGAGCAGTACTTC. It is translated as CASSHNIYEQYF.

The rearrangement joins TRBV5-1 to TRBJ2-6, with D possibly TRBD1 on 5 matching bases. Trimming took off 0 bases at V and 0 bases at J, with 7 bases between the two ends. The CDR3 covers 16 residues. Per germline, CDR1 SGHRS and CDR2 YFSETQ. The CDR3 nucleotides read TGCGCCAGCAGCTTGGATAGGGGCTCTGGGGCCAACGTCCTGACTTTC. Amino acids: CASSLDRGSGANVLTF.

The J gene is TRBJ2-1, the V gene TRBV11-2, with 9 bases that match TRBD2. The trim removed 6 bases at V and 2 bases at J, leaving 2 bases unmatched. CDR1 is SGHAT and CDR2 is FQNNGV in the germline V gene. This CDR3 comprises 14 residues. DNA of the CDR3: TGTGCCAGCAGGACTAGCGGAACCTACAATGAGCAGTTCTTC. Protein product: CASRTSGTYNEQFF.

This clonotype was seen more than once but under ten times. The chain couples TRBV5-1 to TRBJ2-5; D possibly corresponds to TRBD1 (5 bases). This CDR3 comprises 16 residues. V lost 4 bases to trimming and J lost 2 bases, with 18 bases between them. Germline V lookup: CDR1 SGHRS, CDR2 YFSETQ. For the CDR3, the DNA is TGCGCCAGCAGCCGGAATGGGCCCACAGGACAAGAGACCCAGTACTTC. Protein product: CASSRNGPTGQETQYF.

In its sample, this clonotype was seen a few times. In DNA form, the CDR3 reads TGTGCCAGCAGCCTCCGGACAGGGTTCTCCGAGCAGTACTTC. As protein: CASSLRTGFSEQYF. The chain has TRBV7-6 and TRBJ2-7, with TRBD1 matching 8 bases. CDR3 length equals 14 residues. With V trimmed by 5 bases and J by 6 bases, 9 bases remained unmatched. CDR1 and CDR2 from the germline V gene are SGHVS and FNYEAQ.

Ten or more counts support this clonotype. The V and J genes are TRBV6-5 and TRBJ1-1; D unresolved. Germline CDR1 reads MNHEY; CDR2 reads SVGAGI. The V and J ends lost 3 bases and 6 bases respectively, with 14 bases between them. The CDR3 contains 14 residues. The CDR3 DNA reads TGTGCCAGCAGTTATTCTATAGAGGGCCCTGAAGCTTTCTTT. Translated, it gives CASSYSIEGPEAFF.

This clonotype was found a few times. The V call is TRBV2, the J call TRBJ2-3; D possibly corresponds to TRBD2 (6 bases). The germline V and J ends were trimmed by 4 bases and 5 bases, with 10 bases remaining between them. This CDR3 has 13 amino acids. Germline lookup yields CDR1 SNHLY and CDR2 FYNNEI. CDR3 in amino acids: CASSGLGEDTQYF. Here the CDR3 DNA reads TGTGCCAGCAGTGGACTAGGGGAAGATACGCAGTATTTT.

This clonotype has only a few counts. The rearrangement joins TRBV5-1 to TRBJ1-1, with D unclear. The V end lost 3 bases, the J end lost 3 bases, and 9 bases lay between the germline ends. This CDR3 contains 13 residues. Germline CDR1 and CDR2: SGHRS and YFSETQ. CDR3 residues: CASSSKGDTEAFF. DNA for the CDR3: TGCGCCAGCAGCTCGAAGGGAGACACTGAAGCTTTCTTT.

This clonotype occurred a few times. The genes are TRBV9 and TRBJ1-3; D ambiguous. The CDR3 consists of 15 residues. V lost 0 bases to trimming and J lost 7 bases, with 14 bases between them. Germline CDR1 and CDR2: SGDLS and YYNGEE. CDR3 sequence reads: CASSVAPSRTNTIYF. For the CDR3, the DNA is TGTGCCAGCAGCGTAGCTCCCAGCAGAACGAACACCATATATTTT.

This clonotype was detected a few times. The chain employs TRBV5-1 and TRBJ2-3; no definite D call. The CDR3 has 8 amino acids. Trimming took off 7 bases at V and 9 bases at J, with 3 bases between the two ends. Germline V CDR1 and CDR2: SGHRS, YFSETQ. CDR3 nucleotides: TGCGCCAGCGGCACGCAGTATTTT. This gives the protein CASGTQYF.

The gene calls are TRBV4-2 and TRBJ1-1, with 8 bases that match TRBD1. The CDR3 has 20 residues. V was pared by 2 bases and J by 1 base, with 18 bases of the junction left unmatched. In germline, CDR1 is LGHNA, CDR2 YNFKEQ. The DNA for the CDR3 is TGTGCCAGCAGCCAACAACCCGGCGCAGGGGGCGTGTCTGGGAACACTGAAGCTTTCTTT. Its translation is CASSQQPGAGGVSGNTEAFF.

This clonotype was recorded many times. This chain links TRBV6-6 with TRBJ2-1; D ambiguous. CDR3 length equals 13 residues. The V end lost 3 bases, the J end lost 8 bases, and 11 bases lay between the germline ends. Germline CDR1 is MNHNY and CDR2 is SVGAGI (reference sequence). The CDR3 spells CASSYKWFDEQFF. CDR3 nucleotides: TGTGCCAGCAGTTATAAATGGTTCGATGAGCAGTTCTTC.

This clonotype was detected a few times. CDR3 sequence: CASRTGITNTGELFF. The CDR3 DNA is TGCGCCAGCAGGACGGGTATAACGAACACCGGGGAGCTGTTTTTT. This sequence joins TRBV4-1 and TRBJ2-2; D is ambiguous. V shed 6 bases and J shed 0 bases, with 11 bases lying between them. The length of the CDR3 is 15 residues. Germline CDR1 and CDR2: MGHRA and YSYEKL.

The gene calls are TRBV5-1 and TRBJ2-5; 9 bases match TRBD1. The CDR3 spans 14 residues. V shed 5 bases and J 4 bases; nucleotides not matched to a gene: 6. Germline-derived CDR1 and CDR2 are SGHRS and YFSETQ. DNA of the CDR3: TGCGCCAGCAGATCGGACAGGGGAAGAGAGACCCAGTACTTC. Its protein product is CASRSDRGRETQYF. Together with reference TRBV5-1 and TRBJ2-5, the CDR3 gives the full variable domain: KAGVTQTPRYLIKTRGQQVTLSCSPISGHRSVSWYQQTPGQGLQFLFEYFSETQRNKGNFPGRFSGRQFSNSRSEMNVSTLELGDSALYLCASRSDRGRETQYFGPGTRLLVL.

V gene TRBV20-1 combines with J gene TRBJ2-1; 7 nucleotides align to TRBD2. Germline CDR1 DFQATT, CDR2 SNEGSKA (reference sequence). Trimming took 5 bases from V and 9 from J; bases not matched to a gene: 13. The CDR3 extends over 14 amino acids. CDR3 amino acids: CSAPNRGSGAEQFF. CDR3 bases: TGCAGTGCTCCCAACCGCGGGAGCGGGGCTGAGCAGTTCTTC.

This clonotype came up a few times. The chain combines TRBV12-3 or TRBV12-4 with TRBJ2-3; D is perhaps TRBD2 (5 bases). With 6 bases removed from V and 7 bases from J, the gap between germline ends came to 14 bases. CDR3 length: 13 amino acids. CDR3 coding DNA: TGTGCCAGCAGGGGAGAACTTTTGAATACGCAGTATTTT. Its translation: CASRGELLNTQYF.

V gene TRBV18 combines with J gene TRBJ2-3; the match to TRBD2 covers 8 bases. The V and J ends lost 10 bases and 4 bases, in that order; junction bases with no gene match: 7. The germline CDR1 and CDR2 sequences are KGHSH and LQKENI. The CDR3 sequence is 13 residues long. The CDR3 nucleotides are TGTGCCACCACTACTAGCGGAGCAGATACGCAGTATTTT. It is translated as CATTTSGADTQYF.

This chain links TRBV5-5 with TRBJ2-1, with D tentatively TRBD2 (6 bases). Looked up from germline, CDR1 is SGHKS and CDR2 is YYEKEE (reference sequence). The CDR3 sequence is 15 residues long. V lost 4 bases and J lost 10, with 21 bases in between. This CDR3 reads CASSRHPLGGIEQFF. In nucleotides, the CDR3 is TGTGCCAGCAGCCGACACCCCCTAGGAGGGATCGAGCAGTTCTTC.

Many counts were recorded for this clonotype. CDR3 sequence reads: CASSTRGVSTGELFF. The DNA of the CDR3 is TGTGCCAGCAGTACCAGGGGGGTGAGCACCGGGGAGCTGTTTTTT. The gene calls are TRBV12-3 or TRBV12-4 and TRBJ2-2, with D perhaps TRBD1 (7 bases). This CDR3 comprises 15 residues. Trimming removed 5 bases at V and 4 bases at J, with 14 bases between.

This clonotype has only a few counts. CDR3 loop: CSAGQPNTGELFF. The CDR3 DNA follows: TGCAGCGCGGGACAGCCGAACACCGGGGAGCTGTTTTTT. This chain connects TRBV29-1 to TRBJ2-2; 7 positions match TRBD1. The CDR3 extends over 13 amino acids. The ends lost 7 bases at V and 0 bases at J; junction bases unmatched: 2. Germline loops: CDR1 SQVTM, CDR2 ANQGSEA.

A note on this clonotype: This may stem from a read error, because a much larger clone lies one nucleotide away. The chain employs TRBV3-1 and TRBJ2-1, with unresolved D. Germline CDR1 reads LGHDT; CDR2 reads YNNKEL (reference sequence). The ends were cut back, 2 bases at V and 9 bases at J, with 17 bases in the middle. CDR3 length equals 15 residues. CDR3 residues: CASSQRAPGRSEQFF. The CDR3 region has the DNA TGTGCCAGCAGCCAAAGAGCGCCCGGAAGGAGTGAGCAGTTCTTC.

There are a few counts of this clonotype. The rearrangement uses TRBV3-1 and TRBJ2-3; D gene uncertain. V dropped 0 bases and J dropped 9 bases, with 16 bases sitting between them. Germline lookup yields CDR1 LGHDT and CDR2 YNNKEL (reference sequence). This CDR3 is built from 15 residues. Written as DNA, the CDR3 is TGTGCCAGCAGCCAAGATGGTCTCGGGTTGGACACGCAGTATTTT. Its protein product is CASSQDGLGLDTQYF.

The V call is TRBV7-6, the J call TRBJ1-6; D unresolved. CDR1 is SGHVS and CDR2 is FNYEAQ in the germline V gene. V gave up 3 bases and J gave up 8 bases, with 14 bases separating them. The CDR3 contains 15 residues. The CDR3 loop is CASSFSTKAYSPLHF. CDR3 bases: TGTGCCAGCAGCTTCTCGACCAAAGCCTATTCACCCCTCCACTTT.

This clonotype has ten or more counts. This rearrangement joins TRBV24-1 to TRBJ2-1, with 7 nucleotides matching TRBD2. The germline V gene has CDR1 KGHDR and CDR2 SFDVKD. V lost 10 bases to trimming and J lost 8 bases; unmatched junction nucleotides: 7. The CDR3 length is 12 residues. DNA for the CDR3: TGTGCCACTACAGCGGGAACGGATGAGCAGTTCTTC. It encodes CATTAGTDEQFF.

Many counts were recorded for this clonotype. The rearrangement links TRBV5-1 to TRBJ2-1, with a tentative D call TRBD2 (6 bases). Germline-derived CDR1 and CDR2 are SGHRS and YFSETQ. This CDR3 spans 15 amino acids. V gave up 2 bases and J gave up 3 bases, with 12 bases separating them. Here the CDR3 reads CASSFTSFFYNEQFF. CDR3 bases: TGCGCCAGCAGCTTTACTAGCTTCTTCTACAATGAGCAGTTCTTC.

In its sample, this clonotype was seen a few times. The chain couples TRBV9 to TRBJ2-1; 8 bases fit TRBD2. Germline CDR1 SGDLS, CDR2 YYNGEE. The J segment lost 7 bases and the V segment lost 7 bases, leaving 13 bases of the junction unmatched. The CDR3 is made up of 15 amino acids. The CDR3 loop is CASEGSGSGGNEQFF. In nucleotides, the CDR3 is TGTGCCAGCGAAGGGAGCGGGAGCGGCGGTAATGAGCAGTTCTTC.

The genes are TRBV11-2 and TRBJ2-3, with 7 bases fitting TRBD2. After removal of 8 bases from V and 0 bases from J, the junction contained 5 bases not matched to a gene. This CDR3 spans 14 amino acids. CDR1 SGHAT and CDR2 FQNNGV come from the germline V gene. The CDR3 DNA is TGTGCCAGCCCAAGCGGGGATAGCACAGATACGCAGTATTTT. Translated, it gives CASPSGDSTDTQYF.

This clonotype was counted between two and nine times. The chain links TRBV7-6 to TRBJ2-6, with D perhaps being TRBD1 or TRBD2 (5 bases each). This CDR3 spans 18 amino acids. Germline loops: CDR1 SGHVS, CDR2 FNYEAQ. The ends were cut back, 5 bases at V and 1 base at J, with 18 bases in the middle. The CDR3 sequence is CASSPLGDDFSGANVLTF. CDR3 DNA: TGTGCCAGCAGCCCCCTGGGGGATGATTTTTCTGGGGCCAACGTCCTGACTTTC.